Following are 27 T cell receptor beta chains from one sample sequenced in a study of blood T cell repertoires in COVID-19. Clones were sequenced by immunoSEQ multiplex PCR, and TCRdb holds only the in-frame ones, with some missing. The repertoire consists of a few hundred thousand clones, with around 84% occurring once and the leading ten covering more than 6.5%. The sample taken for sequencing was peripheral blood. The source is a woman between 70 and 85 years old with active or convalescent COVID-19.

The chain is built from TRBV9 and TRBJ1-4; TRBD1 matches at 7 bases. This CDR3 contains 15 residues. The V gene's germline CDR1 is SGDLS and CDR2 YYNGEE. V lost 0 bases to trimming and J lost 8 bases; unmatched junction nucleotides: 7. CDR3 sequence: CASSVAAAGGEKLFF. CDR3 in DNA: TGTGCCAGCAGCGTAGCGGCGGCAGGGGGAGAAAAACTGTTTTTT.

The chain is built from TRBV5-5 and TRBJ2-3; 7 bases are a match to TRBD1. V lost 5 bases, J lost 6 bases, and 12 bases stayed unmatched. Germline V CDR1 and CDR2: SGHKS, YYEKEE (reference sequence). The CDR3 totals 15 residues. CDR3: CASRVTGPPTDTQYF. The CDR3 nucleotides are TGTGCCAGCAGAGTGACAGGGCCCCCGACGGATACGCAGTATTTT.

V usage is TRBV9 and J usage is TRBJ2-1, with D perhaps matching TRBD2 (5 bases). This CDR3 spans 14 amino acids. The germline CDR1 and CDR2 sequences are SGDLS and YYNGEE. The V end lost 4 bases, the J end lost 3 bases, and 11 bases lay between the germline ends. The CDR3 here is CASSSFRDYNEQFF. In nucleotides, the CDR3 is TGTGCCAGCAGCTCCTTTCGGGACTACAATGAGCAGTTCTTC.

This chain joins TRBV6-5 and TRBJ2-4; tentatively, D is TRBD2 (5 bases). CDR1 and CDR2 (germline): MNHEY, SVGAGI. V lost 2 bases and J lost 7, with 12 bases in between. The CDR3 contains 14 residues. The CDR3 sequence is CASSYRKGGNIQYF. CDR3 in DNA: TGTGCCAGCAGTTACCGGAAAGGCGGGAACATTCAGTACTTC.

This clone came up once. Other DNA sequences in this specimen translate into the identical CDR3. The chain employs TRBV6-5 and TRBJ2-2; maybe TRBD2 (5 bases). The CDR3 sequence is 12 residues long. Trimming took 5 bases from V and 6 from J, leaving 7 bases between them. CDR1 MNHEY and CDR2 SVGAGI come from the germline V gene. This chain's CDR3 is CASSRGAGELFF. CDR3 in DNA: TGTGCCAGCAGTCGGGGAGCCGGGGAGCTGTTTTTT.

Turning to this clone: The same CDR3 arises from other DNA sequences in this sample as well. V is TRBV5-1 and J is TRBJ1-2, with a weak D call TRBD1 (6 bases). The CDR3 sequence is 14 residues long. V was pared by 0 bases and J by 0 bases, with 6 bases between. Per the germline V gene, CDR1 is SGHRS and CDR2 is YFSETQ. CDR3 residues: CASSLGQANYGYTF. The CDR3 nucleotides are TGCGCCAGCAGCTTGGGACAGGCTAACTATGGCTACACCTTC.

V and J are TRBV23-1 and TRBJ1-5, with unresolved D. TRBV23-1 is an ORF; its function is uncertain. This CDR3 contains 15 residues. V lost 6 bases and J 4 bases, leaving 16 bases between the germline ends. In DNA, the CDR3 is TGCGCCAGCAGACCCCAAACCGCACTAAATCAGCCCCAGCATTTT. Encoded protein: CASRPQTALNQPQHF.

The genes are TRBV19 and TRBJ1-1, with 9 bases lining up with TRBD1. This CDR3 has 19 amino acids. Trimming removed 5 bases from V and 3 bases from J; junction bases left unmatched: 19. Per germline, CDR1 LNHDA and CDR2 SQIVND (reference sequence). CDR3 protein: CASSPSTLPTGGRDTEAFF. CDR3 nucleotide sequence: TGTGCCAGTAGTCCTTCAACCCTCCCCACAGGGGGCCGGGACACTGAAGCTTTCTTT.

The genes are TRBV6-2 or TRBV6-3 and TRBJ2-1; D not resolved. The CDR3 has 14 amino acids. Per germline, CDR1 MNHEY and CDR2 SVGEGT. Trimming took off 4 bases at V and 4 bases at J, with 11 bases between the two ends. As DNA, the CDR3 is TGTGCCAGCAGTTCGGCAGGCCGTTACAATGAGCAGTTCTTC. It yields the protein CASSSAGRYNEQFF.

J is TRBJ1-1 and V is TRBV5-1; a weak D match, TRBD1 (5 bases). V shed 4 bases and J shed 2 bases, with 9 bases lying between them. The germline V gene has CDR1 SGHRS and CDR2 YFSETQ. The CDR3 extends over 13 amino acids. In DNA form, the CDR3 reads TGCGCCAGCAGCCGAGACAGTAACACTGAAGCTTTCTTT. This encodes CASSRDSNTEAFF.

As DNA, the CDR3 is TGTGCCAGCAGCCTAGCGGGGGGCCCGGGCGGGGATACGCAGTATTTT. It codes for CASSLAGGPGGDTQYF. The chain combines TRBV5-6 with TRBJ2-3; TRBD2 agrees at 11 bases. Germline lookup yields CDR1 SGHDT and CDR2 YYEEEE. Germline trimming cut 4 bases from V and 6 bases from J; bases unmatched to any gene: 10. This CDR3 spans 16 amino acids.

The V and J genes are TRBV25-1 and TRBJ1-2; TRBD1 is a possible D gene (6 bases). Trimming pared 3 bases from V and 4 bases from J, leaving 15 bases between. This CDR3 is 15 amino acids long. CDR1 is MGHDK, CDR2 SYGVNS, per germline. The CDR3, as DNA: TGTGCCAGCAGTGAGGGAGGGGGACTAAGCTATGGCTACACCTTC. It yields the protein CASSEGGGLSYGYTF.

A few counts support this clone. This chain connects TRBV7-6 to TRBJ2-2, with 8 bases aligning to TRBD1. The CDR3 consists of 17 residues. CDR1 and CDR2 from the germline V gene are SGHVS and FNYEAQ. Trimming at V came to 2 bases and at J to 1 base, leaving 6 bases not matched to a gene. The CDR3 region has the DNA TGTGCCAGCAGCTTATCTTCACAGGGGGTGAACACCGGGGAGCTGTTTTTT. Translated: CASSLSSQGVNTGELFF. Supplemented by reference TRBV7-6 and TRBJ2-2, the full variable domain reads GAGVSQSPRYKVTKRGQDVALRCDPISGHVSLYWYRQALGQGPEFLTYFNYEAQQDKSGLPNDRFSAERPEGSISTLTIQRTEQRDSAMYRCASSLSSQGVNTGELFFGEGSRLTVL.

The chain uses TRBV4-3 and TRBJ1-1; D ambiguous. Germline V lookup: CDR1 LGHNA, CDR2 YSLEER. V dropped 4 bases and J dropped 0 bases, with 12 bases sitting between them. The CDR3 has 15 amino acids. This chain's CDR3 is CASSPRVGVNTEAFF. The CDR3, as DNA: TGCGCCAGCAGCCCTAGAGTCGGGGTGAACACTGAAGCTTTCTTT.

DNA for the CDR3: TGCGCCAGCAGCCAAGACATTAGCACGATGATAAACTATGGCTACACCTTC. It translates to CASSQDISTMINYGYTF. The chain carries TRBV4-3 and TRBJ1-2; no definite D call. Germline V CDR1 and CDR2: LGHNA, YSLEER. The CDR3 has 17 amino acids. V shed 0 bases and J shed 2 bases, with 16 bases lying between them.

The V and J genes are TRBV18 and TRBJ2-1, with a tentative D call TRBD1 (5 bases). The CDR3 has 14 amino acids. The germline gives CDR1 KGHSH, CDR2 LQKENI. With 3 bases removed from V and 3 bases from J, the gap between germline ends came to 9 bases. The CDR3 bases are TGTGCCAGCTCACCTCGGCAGGGCTACAATGAGCAGTTCTTC. Its protein is CASSPRQGYNEQFF. Full variable domain (rest looked up from reference TRBV18 and TRBJ2-1): NAGVMQNPRHLVRRRGQEARLRCSPMKGHSHVYWYRQLPEEGLKFMVYLQKENIIDESGMPKERFSAEFPKEGPSILRIQQVVRGDSAAYFCASSPRQGYNEQFFGPGTRLTVL.

This chain links TRBV7-9 with TRBJ1-2, with a tentative D call TRBD1 (6 bases). Germline CDR1 reads SEHNR; CDR2 reads FQNEAQ (reference sequence). CDR3 length: 16 residues. Trimming cost V 2 bases and J 4 bases, with 17 bases left between them. The CDR3 DNA follows: TGTGCCAGCAGCTTAACCTCGACAGGCGCTACCTATGGCTACACCTTC. It translates to CASSLTSTGATYGYTF.

The chain couples TRBV11-2 to TRBJ2-5, with 9 bases lining up with TRBD1. Germline V gives CDR1 SGHAT, CDR2 FQNNGV. V lost 5 bases and J lost 4; bases outside the gene matches: 5. The CDR3 consists of 14 residues. The chain's CDR3 is CASSPNRGPETQYF. CDR3 bases: TGTGCCAGCAGCCCCAACAGGGGGCCAGAGACCCAGTACTTC. The whole variable domain, filled in from reference TRBV11-2 and TRBJ2-5, reads EAGVAQSPRYKIIEKRQSVAFWCNPISGHATLYWYQQILGQGPKLLIQFQNNGVVDDSQLPKDRFSAERLKGVDSTLKIQPAKLEDSAVYLCASSPNRGPETQYFGPGTRLLVL.

This chain uses TRBV27 with TRBJ1-3; tentatively, D is TRBD1 (6 bases). Germline lookup yields CDR1 MNHEY and CDR2 SMNVEV (reference sequence). Deletions cut 7 bases from V and 0 bases from J, with 16 bases between. CDR3 size: 16 residues. The CDR3 sequence: CASMETGLPSGNTIYF. CDR3 in DNA: TGTGCCAGCATGGAGACAGGCCTCCCCTCTGGAAACACCATATATTTT.

V is TRBV7-3 and J is TRBJ2-1, with TRBD2 matching 7 bases. The germline gives CDR1 SGHTA, CDR2 FQGTGA. The length of the CDR3 is 13 residues. V lost 8 bases to trimming and J lost 8 bases; unmatched junction nucleotides: 9. The CDR3 sequence: CASGDMGRDEQFF. DNA of the CDR3: TGTGCCAGCGGGGATATGGGGAGGGATGAGCAGTTCTTC. The full variable domain, completed using reference TRBV7-3 and TRBJ2-1, is GAGVSQTPSNKVTEKGKYVELRCDPISGHTALYWYRQSLGQGPEFLIYFQGTGAADDSGLPNDRFFAVRPEGSVSTLKIQRTERGDSAVYLCASGDMGRDEQFFGPGTRLTVL.

The rearrangement links TRBV29-1 to TRBJ2-1; D possibly corresponds to TRBD1 (6 bases). V was pared by 6 bases and J by 5 bases, with 11 bases between. Germline V CDR1 and CDR2: SQVTM, ANQGSEA. The CDR3 length is 12 residues. CDR3 residues: CSVGQWDNEQFF. In nucleotides, the CDR3 is TGCAGCGTCGGACAGTGGGACAATGAGCAGTTCTTC.

J is TRBJ1-2 and V is TRBV19; 11 positions match TRBD1. V dropped 6 bases and J dropped 7; count of bases not matched to a gene: 10. This CDR3 region has 15 residues. The germline gives CDR1 LNHDA, CDR2 SQIVND (reference sequence). The CDR3 region has the DNA TGTGCCAGTAGAATGGGGGGACAGGGGGATATTGGCTACACCTTC. Protein product: CASRMGGQGDIGYTF.

The rearrangement joins TRBV10-1 to TRBJ2-7, with TRBD2 as a possible D gene (6 bases). Germline loops: CDR1 WNHNN, CDR2 SYGVQD (reference sequence). The CDR3 consists of 16 residues. V was clipped by 3 bases and J by 2 bases, with 17 bases between them. In nucleotides, the CDR3 is TGCGCCAGCAGTGAAGTGGAGGGAAAAAGACCCTACGAGCAGTACTTC. This codes for CASSEVEGKRPYEQYF.

The rearrangement links TRBV27 to TRBJ1-1; D gene unclear. CDR3 length equals 14 residues. The germline V and J ends were trimmed by 6 bases and 7 bases, with 18 bases remaining between them. The germline CDR1 and CDR2 sequences are MNHEY and SMNVEV (reference sequence). CDR3 sequence (DNA): TGTGCCAGCAGCCCCCCGGAGGCCAGAGTTGAAGCTTTCTTT. Translating gives CASSPPEARVEAFF.

This clone was detected once. V is TRBV7-2 and J is TRBJ2-3; 9 bases map to TRBD1. Germline V lookup: CDR1 SGHTA, CDR2 FQGNSA. With 9 bases clipped from V and 1 base from J, the junction kept 5 bases outside the gene matches. The CDR3 contains 14 residues. CDR3 region: CASEWTGGTDTQYF. CDR3 bases: TGTGCCAGTGAATGGACAGGGGGCACAGATACGCAGTATTTT.

The rearrangement uses TRBV9 and TRBJ1-2; tentatively, D is TRBD1 (5 bases). Trimming stripped 4 bases from V and 1 base from J, with 17 bases between. The CDR3 runs 16 residues. Germline-derived CDR1 and CDR2 are SGDLS and YYNGEE. The CDR3 spells CASSPMGGEFNYGYTF. The CDR3 DNA reads as TGTGCCAGCAGCCCAATGGGAGGGGAATTTAACTATGGCTACACCTTC.

The chain carries TRBV28 and TRBJ1-1; D not certain. V lost 7 bases and J 1 base, leaving 4 bases between the germline ends. CDR3 size: 11 residues. Germline CDR1 is MDHEN and CDR2 is SYDVKM. CDR3 in amino acids: CASTRNTEAFF. The CDR3 region has the DNA TGTGCCAGCACCAGGAACACTGAAGCTTTCTTT.